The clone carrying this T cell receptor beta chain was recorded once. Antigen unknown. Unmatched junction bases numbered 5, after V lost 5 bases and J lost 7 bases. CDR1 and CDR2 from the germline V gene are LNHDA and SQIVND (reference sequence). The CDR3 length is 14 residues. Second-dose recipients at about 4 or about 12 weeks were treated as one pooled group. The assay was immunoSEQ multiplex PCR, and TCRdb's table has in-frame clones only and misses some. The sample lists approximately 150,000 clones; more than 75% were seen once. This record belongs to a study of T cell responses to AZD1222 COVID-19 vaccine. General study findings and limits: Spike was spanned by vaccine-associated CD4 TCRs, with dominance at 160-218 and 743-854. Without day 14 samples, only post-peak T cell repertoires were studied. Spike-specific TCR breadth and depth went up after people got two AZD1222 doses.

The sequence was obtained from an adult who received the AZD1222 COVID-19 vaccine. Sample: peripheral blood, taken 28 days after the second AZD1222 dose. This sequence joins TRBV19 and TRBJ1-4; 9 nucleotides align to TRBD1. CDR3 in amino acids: CASSHRGPREKLFF. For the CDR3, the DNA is TGTGCCAGTAGTCACAGGGGGCCGCGTGAAAAACTGTTTTTT.